The clone carrying this TCR beta chain was seen a handful of times. One junction end disagrees with the germline gene, perhaps due to a read error. Clones were read by immunoSEQ multiplex PCR, and TCRdb kept only the in-frame ones, dropping some. The repertoire consists of just over 250,000 clones, with about 81% occurring once and the leading ten covering approximately 4.3%. The sample is drawn from a study of blood T cell repertoires in COVID-19. Germline lookup yields CDR1 SGHRS and CDR2 YFSETQ. This CDR3 has 12 amino acids. The sample taken for sequencing was PBMCs or T cells enriched from blood (not recorded which). The receptor was derived from a man aged 30-40 years with acute COVID-19. This chain connects TRBV5-1 to TRBJ2-2, with D possibly being TRBD2 (5 bases). CDR3 sequence: CASSRDTGELFF. The CDR3 coding sequence is TGTGCCAGCAGCCGGGATACCGGGGAGCTGTTTTTT.